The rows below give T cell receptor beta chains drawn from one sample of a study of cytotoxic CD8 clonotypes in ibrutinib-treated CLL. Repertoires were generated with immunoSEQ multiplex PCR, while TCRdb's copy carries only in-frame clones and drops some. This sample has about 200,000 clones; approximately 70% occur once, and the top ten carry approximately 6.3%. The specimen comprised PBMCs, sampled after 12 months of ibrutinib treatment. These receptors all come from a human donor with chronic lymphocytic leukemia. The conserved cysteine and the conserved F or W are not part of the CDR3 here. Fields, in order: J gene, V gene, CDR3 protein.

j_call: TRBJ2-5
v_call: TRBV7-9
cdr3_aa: ASSFGLAGLTPQETQY

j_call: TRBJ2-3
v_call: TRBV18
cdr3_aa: ASSPPRTGGTDTQY

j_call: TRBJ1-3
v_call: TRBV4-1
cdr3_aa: ASSQDGAGLGNTIY

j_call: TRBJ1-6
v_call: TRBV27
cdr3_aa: ASRPESSYNSPLH

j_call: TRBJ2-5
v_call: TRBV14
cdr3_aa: ASSRQRGPQETQY

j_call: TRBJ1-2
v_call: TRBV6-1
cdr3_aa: ASIPQGGYGYT

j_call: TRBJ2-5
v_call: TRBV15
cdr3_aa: ATSRDRGQGLQTQY

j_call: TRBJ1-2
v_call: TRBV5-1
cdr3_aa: ASSLRAGAVYGYT

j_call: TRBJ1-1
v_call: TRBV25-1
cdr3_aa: ASSEDGFRAEAF

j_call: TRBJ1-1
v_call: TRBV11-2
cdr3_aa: ASKTTQTRTEAF

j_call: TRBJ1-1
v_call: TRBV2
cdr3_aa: ASRPRTDSFEAF

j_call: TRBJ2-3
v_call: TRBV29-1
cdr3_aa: SVEILDTQY

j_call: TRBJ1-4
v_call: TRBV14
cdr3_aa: ASSQQRWANEKLF

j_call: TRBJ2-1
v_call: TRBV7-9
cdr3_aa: ASSFVRGGYNEQF

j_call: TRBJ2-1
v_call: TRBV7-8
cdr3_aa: ASTTSGGHADEQF

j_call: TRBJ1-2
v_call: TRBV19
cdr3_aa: ASSPGGRASYT

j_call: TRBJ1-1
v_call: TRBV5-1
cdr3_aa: ASSEGQGGRKIQAF

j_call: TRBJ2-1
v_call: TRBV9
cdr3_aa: ASSQTSPSYNEQF

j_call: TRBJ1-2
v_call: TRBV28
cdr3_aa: ASSFYLRRNRYGYT

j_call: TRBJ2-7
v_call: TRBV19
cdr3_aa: ASRRTGVSEQY

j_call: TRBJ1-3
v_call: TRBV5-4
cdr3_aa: ASSAGSSSGNTIY

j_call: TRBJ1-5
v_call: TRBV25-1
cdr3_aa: ASSDFRSNQPQH

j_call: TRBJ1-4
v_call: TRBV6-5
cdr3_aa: ASSYRGATNEKLF

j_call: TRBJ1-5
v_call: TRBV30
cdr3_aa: AWRQTGGTGQPQH

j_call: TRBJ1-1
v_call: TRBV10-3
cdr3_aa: AISEGQIGEAF

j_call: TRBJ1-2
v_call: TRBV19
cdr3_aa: ASSIVRANYGYT

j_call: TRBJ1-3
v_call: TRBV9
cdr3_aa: ASSVATDNTIY

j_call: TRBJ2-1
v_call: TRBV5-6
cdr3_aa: ASSLQLAGIYNEQF

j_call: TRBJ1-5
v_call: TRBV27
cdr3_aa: ASSSQTGGNQPQH

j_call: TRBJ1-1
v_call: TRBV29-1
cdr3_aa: SVDNRGGIGTEAF

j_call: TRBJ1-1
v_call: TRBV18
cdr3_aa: ASSPVRGSRGNTEAF

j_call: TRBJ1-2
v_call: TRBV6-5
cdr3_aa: ASSYGPRGNYGYT

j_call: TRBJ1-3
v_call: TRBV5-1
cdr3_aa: ASSRGQSSGNTIY

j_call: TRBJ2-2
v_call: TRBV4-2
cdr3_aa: ASSQDGGAGVRTGELF

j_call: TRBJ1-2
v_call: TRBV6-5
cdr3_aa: ASSYGTASLGYGYT

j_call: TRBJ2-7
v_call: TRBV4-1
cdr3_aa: ASSQTRTYEQY

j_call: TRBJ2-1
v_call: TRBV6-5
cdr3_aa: ASSSLSSALPHEQF

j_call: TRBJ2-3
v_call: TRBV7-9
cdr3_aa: ASSLGGAFDTQY

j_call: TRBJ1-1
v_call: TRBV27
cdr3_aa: ASSGQGHTEAF

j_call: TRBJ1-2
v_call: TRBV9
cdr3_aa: ASRAGGGDYGYT

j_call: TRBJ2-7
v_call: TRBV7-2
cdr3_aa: ASSPQGGGPYEQY

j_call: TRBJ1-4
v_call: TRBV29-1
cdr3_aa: SGRRGNEKLF

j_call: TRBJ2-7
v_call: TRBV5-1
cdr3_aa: ASSLAVGDRSHEQY

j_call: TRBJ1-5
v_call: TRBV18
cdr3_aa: ASSPQGRAENQPQH

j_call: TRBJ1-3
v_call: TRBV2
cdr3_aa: ASSETGTSGNTIY

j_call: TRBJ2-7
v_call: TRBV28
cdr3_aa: ASSLGVSGFDEQY

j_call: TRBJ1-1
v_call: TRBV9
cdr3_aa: ASSAHTGHNTEAF

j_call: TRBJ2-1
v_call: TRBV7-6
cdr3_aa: ASSLAAGTSANNEQF

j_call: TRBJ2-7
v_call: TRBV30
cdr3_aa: AWSNSLSYEQY

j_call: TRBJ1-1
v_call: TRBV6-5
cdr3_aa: ASSPYREGYTEAF

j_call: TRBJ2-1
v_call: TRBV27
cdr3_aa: ASSGHGGGFYNEQF

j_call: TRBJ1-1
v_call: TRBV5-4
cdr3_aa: ASSHGQSEVGDTEAF

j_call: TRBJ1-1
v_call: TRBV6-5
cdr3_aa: ASSYFLGQGSKAF

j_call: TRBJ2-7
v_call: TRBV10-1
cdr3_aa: ASGRNSEQY

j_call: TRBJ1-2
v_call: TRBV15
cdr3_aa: ATSRDKGSGYT

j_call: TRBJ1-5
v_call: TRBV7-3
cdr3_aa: ASSLDSNQPQH

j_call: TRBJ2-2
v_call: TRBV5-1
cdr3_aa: ASSRLNTGELF